These T cell receptor beta chains were read from a single sample in a study of OX40 agonist ivuxolimab in advanced cancers. Sequenced by immunoSEQ multiplex PCR; TCRdb stores in-frame clones only, minus some. The sample carries about 22,000 clones, 70% to 90% recorded once. This specimen consisted of CD4+ or CD8+ T cells sorted from blood, obtained in a trial of the OX40 agonist ivuxolimab. The receptor source for this set is an adult with an advanced solid tumor such as melanoma, head and neck, liver or kidney cancer. Both conserved end residues are part of each CDR3. The D gene is left open where the match is weak. Size is stated for part of the rows, as once, few or many counts, or as a class when the clone is expanded.

clone_size	v_call	d_call	j_call	cdr3_aa	cdr3_nt
-	TRBV19	-	TRBJ2-1	CASSIGVTLHNEQFF	TGTGCCAGTAGTATTGGGGTAACCCTACACAATGAGCAGTTCTTC
few	TRBV9	TRBD1	TRBJ1-1	CASRPLRDRGEAFF	TGTGCCAGCAGACCCCTCCGGGACAGGGGGGAAGCTTTCTTT
-	TRBV13	-	TRBJ1-1	CASSPSEQGGTEAFF	TGTGCCAGCAGCCCAAGCGAACAGGGAGGCACTGAAGCTTTCTTT
-	TRBV27	TRBD1	TRBJ2-1	CASSPATGGDNEQFF	TGTGCCAGCAGTCCGGCGACAGGGGGTGACAATGAGCAGTTCTTC
-	TRBV7-8	-	TRBJ2-1	CASSLIRYGTPSFRGEQFF	TGTGCCAGCAGCTTAATCCGCTACGGGACCCCGTCTTTTAGAGGTGAGCAGTTCTTC
once	TRBV21-1	-	TRBJ2-7	CASSGWPSYEQYF	TGTGCCAGCAGCGGATGGCCATCCTACGAGCAGTACTTC
-	TRBV9	-	TRBJ1-4	CASSEGGEKLFF	TGTGCCAGCAGCGAGGGGGGTGAAAAACTGTTTTTT
once	TRBV19	TRBD1	TRBJ1-4	CASSKGAFSREEKLFF	TGTGCCAGTAGTAAGGGGGCCTTTTCTCGGGAGGAAAAACTGTTTTTT
-	TRBV9	-	TRBJ2-7	CASSNSYEQYF	TGTGCCAGCAGCAACAGCTACGAGCAGTACTTC
-	TRBV9	TRBD2	TRBJ2-5	CASSPYGSGREGETQYF	TGTGCCAGCAGCCCTTACGGTAGCGGGAGAGAAGGAGAGACCCAGTACTTC
-	TRBV28	TRBD1	TRBJ1-2	CASSFQMHRTGFGYTF	TGTGCCAGCAGTTTTCAAATGCACCGGACAGGGTTCGGCTACACCTTC
-	TRBV13	-	TRBJ2-5	CASSVAGGINF	-
-	TRBV19	TRBD1	TRBJ1-5	CASSMSPGGNQPQHF	TGTGCCAGTAGTATGTCGCCAGGGGGCAACCAGCCCCAGCATTTT
-	TRBV9	-	TRBJ2-5	CASSGPLGGPYQETQYF	TGTGCCAGCAGCGGGCCCTTAGGCGGGCCGTACCAAGAGACCCAGTACTTC
-	TRBV4-1	-	TRBJ1-2	CASSSEGGGQGNGYTF	TGCGCCAGCAGCTCTGAGGGTGGGGGGCAAGGGAATGGCTACACCTTC
-	TRBV9	TRBD2	TRBJ2-1	CASSGERGDYNEQFF	TGTGCCAGCAGCGGAGAGCGGGGGGACTACAATGAGCAGTTCTTC
-	TRBV10-3	-	TRBJ2-1	CAIMSPAGNNEQFF	TGTGCCATCATGTCCCCTGCCGGGAACAATGAGCAGTTCTTC
once	TRBV27	TRBD1	TRBJ1-4	CASSPGTGGEKLFF	TGTGCCAGCAGTCCGGGGACAGGGGGTGAAAAACTGTTTTTT
-	TRBV30	-	TRBJ1-1	CAWSVGVNTEAFF	TGTGCCTGGAGTGTTGGGGTGAACACTGAAGCTTTCTTT
-	TRBV5-5	TRBD1	TRBJ2-1	CASSLGTGGNEQFF	TGTGCCAGCAGCTTAGGGACAGGGGGCAATGAGCAGTTCTTC
-	TRBV19	-	TRBJ1-1	CASSTLQGSPSNTEAFF	TGTGCCAGTAGTACCTTACAGGGTTCCCCGTCGAACACTGAAGCTTTCTTT
-	TRBV5-6	-	TRBJ2-2	CASSFGSGTGELFF	TGTGCCAGCAGCTTTGGCAGCGGAACCGGGGAGCTGTTTTTT
-	TRBV7-9	TRBD2	TRBJ2-2	CASTRLAGEGGGELFF	TGTGCCAGCACCAGACTAGCGGGAGAGGGCGGCGGGGAGCTGTTTTTT
-	TRBV19	TRBD2	TRBJ2-3	CASSIVAGGPVDTQYF	TGTGCCAGTAGTATAGTCGCGGGAGGGCCGGTAGATACGCAGTATTTT
-	TRBV7-9	-	TRBJ2-1	CASSLAPNEQFF	TGTGCCAGCAGCTTAGCCCCCAATGAGCAGTTCTTC
-	TRBV9	TRBD1	TRBJ2-2	CASSERTGANPNTGELFF	TGTGCCAGCAGCGAAAGGACAGGGGCTAACCCGAACACCGGGGAGCTGTTTTTT
-	TRBV7-9	TRBD1	TRBJ2-7	CASSSPQGPYEQYF	TGTGCCAGCAGCTCCCCACAGGGGCCCTACGAGCAGTACTTC
-	TRBV9	TRBD1	TRBJ2-2	CASSVPVQGANTGELFF	TGTGCCAGCAGCGTACCTGTACAGGGGGCGAACACCGGGGAGCTGTTTTTT
-	TRBV7-9	TRBD1	TRBJ2-7	CASSLTATGPDEQYF	TGTGCCAGCAGCTTAACAGCGACAGGGCCCGACGAGCAGTACTTC
few	TRBV11-3	TRBD2	TRBJ2-3	CASSPAGGEGVTQYF	TGTGCCAGCAGCCCAGCCGGGGGGGAGGGCGTTACGCAGTATTTT
-	TRBV4-1	TRBD1	TRBJ2-5	CASSIGTGHQETQYF	TGCGCCAGCAGCATCGGGACAGGCCACCAAGAGACCCAGTACTTC
-	TRBV15	-	TRBJ2-6	CATSNRVTGANVLTF	TGTGCCACCAGCAACAGGGTTACTGGGGCCAACGTCCTGACTTTC
medium-sized	TRBV29-1	-	TRBJ2-5	CSVEVLDQETQYF	TGCAGCGTTGAAGTACTAGATCAAGAGACCCAGTACTTC